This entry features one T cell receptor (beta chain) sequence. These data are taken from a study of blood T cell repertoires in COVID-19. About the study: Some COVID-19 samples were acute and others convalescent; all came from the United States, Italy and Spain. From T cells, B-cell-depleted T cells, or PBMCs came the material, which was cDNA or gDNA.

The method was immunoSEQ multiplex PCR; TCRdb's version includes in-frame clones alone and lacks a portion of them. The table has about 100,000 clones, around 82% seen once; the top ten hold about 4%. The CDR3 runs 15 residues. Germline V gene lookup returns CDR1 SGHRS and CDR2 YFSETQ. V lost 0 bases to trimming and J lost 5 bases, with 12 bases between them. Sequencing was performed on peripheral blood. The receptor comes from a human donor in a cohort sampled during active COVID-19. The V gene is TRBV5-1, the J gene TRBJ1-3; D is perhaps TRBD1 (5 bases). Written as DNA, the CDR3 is TGCGCCAGCAGCTTGGGAGGCGGGGGTAGAAACACCATATATTTT. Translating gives CASSLGGGGRNTIYF.